The clone carrying this TCR beta chain is medium-sized by share. Its antigen remains unknown. The entry originates in a study of liver allograft versus peripheral blood T cells. Study-level background: Transplanted-liver T cell receptor repertoires were compared with recipients' peripheral blood repertoires. Overall study results and limits: Peripheral blood reportedly held T cell receptor repertoires that differed from those inside liver allografts.

TCRdb re-derived calls from the reads in MiXCR, one entry per CDR3 protein. The repertoire holds thousands of distinct CDR3 sequences, with over 15% as singletons. Per the germline V gene, CDR1 is LNHDA and CDR2 is SQIVND (reference sequence). V lost 6 bases to trimming and J lost 10 bases, with 10 bases between them. The CDR3 spans 11 residues. The J gene is TRBJ2-1, the V gene TRBV19; weak D call: TRBD2 (5 bases). This clonotype originated in a human patient who had a liver transplant. Certain T cells may be donor cells from the graft. CDR3 loop: CASSTGYEQFF. In DNA form, the CDR3 reads TGTGCCAGTAGCACGGGGTACGAGCAGTTCTTC.